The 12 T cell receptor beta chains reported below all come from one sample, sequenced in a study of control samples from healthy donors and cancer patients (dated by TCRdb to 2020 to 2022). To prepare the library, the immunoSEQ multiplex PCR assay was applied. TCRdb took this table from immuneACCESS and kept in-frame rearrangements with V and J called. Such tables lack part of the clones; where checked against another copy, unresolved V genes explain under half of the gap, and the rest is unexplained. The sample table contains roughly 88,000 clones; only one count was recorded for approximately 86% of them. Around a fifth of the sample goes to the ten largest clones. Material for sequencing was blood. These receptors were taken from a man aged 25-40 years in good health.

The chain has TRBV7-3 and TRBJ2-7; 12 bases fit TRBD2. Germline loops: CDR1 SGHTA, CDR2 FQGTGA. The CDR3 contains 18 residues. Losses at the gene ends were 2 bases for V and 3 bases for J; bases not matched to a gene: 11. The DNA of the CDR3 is TGTGCCAGCAGCTTATCGGGTCTAGCGGGGGGGCCCAACTACGAGCAGTACTTC. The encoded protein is CASSLSGLAGGPNYEQYF. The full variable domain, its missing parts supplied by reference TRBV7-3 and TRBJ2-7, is GAGVSQTPSNKVTEKGKYVELRCDPISGHTALYWYRQSLGQGPEFLIYFQGTGAADDSGLPNDRFFAVRPEGSVSTLKIQRTERGDSAVYLCASSLSGLAGGPNYEQYFGPGTRLTVT.

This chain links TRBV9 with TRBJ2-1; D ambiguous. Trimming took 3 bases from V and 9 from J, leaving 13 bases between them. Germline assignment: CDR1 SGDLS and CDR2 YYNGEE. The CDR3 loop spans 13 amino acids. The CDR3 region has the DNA TGTGCCAGCAGCGCCGTTTCGTGGGGTGAGCAGTTCTTC. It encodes CASSAVSWGEQFF.

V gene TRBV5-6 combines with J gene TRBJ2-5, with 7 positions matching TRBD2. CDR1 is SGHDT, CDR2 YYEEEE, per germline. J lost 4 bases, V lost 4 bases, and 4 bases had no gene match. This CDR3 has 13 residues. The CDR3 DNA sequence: TGTGCCAGCAGCCCGACTAGCTTAGAGACCCAGTACTTC. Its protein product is CASSPTSLETQYF.

The CDR3 nucleotides read TGTGCCAGCAGCCCTCACGCGGGACAGGAGTGGTCCGGGGAGCTGTTTTTT. This codes for CASSPHAGQEWSGELFF. The chain uses TRBV14 and TRBJ2-2, with 8 bases fitting TRBD1. Germline CDR1 is SGHDN and CDR2 is FVKESK. CDR3 length: 17 amino acids. The V and J ends lost 4 bases and 6 bases, in that order; junction bases with no gene match: 13.

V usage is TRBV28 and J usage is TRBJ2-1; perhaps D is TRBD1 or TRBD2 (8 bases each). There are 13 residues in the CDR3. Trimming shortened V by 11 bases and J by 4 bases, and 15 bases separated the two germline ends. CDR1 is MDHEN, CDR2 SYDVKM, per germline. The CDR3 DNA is TGTGCCGGAGCGGGGGACAGGTACAATGAGCAGTTCTTC. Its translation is CAGAGDRYNEQFF.

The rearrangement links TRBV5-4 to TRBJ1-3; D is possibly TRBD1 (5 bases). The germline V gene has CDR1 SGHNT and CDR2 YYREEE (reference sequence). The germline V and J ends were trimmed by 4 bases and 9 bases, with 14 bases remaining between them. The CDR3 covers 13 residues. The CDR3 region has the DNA TGTGCCAGCAGCCTGGGACCAGGATTCACCATATATTTT. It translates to CASSLGPGFTIYF.

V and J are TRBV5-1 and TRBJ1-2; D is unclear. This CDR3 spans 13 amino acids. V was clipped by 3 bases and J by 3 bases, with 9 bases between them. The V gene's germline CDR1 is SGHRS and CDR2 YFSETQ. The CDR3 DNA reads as TGCGCCAGCAGCTGGGCCAATGACTATGGCTACACCTTC. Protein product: CASSWANDYGYTF.

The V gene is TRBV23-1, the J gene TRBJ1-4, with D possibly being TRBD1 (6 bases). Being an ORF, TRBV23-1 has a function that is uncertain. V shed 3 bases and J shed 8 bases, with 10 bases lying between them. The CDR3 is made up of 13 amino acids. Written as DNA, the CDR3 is TGCGCCAGCAGTCATTCGACAGGAGAAAAACTGTTTTTT. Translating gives CASSHSTGEKLFF.

The CDR3 loop reads CAWSLENWETQYF. CDR3 nucleotide sequence: TGTGCCTGGAGTTTGGAGAATTGGGAGACCCAGTACTTC. This chain uses TRBV30 with TRBJ2-5; unclear D gene. The CDR3 extends over 13 amino acids. Per the germline V gene, CDR1 is GTSNPN and CDR2 is SVGIG (reference sequence). The V end lost 2 bases, the J end lost 5 bases, and 12 bases lay between the germline ends.

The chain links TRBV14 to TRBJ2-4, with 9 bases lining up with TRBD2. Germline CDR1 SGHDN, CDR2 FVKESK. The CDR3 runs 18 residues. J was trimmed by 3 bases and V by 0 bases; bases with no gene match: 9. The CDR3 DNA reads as TGTGCCAGCAGCCAAGATCTAGGCGGGGGGGCCGGCAAAAACATTCAGTACTTC. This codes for CASSQDLGGGAGKNIQYF.

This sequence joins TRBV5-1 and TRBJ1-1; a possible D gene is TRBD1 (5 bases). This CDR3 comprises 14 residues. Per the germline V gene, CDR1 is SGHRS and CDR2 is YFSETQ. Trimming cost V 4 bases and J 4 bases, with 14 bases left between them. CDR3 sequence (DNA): TGCGCCAGCAGCCTCGGGCCGGGGGGCACTGAAGCTTTCTTT. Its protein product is CASSLGPGGTEAFF.

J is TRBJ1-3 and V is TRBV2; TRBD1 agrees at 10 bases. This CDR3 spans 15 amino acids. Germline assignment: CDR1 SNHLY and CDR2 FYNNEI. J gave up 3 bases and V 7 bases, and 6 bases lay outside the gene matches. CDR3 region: CASTHDRGLGNTIYF. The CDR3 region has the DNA TGTGCCAGCACCCATGACAGGGGGCTTGGAAACACCATATATTTT.